A single sample is the source of the 30 T cell receptor beta chains below, sequenced in a study of Graves' ophthalmopathy and Graves' hyperthyroidism. Amplified TCR beta CDR3 regions were obtained using RNA transcripts as template. RT-PCR in the first round used HTBI primers; a second-round multiplex PCR followed. TCRdb processed the multiplex PCR reads anew with MiXCR; each CDR3 protein has one entry. This repertoire shows roughly 220,000 distinct CDR3 sequences, about 46% found once; its top ten account for approximately 51%. Specimen: peripheral blood. The receptor source for this set is an adult man with Graves' ophthalmopathy.

This clonotype has only a few counts. The chain joins TRBV6-5 to TRBJ2-7, with 9 bases fitting TRBD1. The CDR3 contains 12 residues. Germline V CDR1 and CDR2: MNHEY, SVGAGI. V was pared by 5 bases and J by 5 bases, with 1 base of the junction left unmatched. The CDR3 nucleotides are TGTGCCAGCAGTGGGACAGGGAACGAGCAGTACTTC. Protein: CASSGTGNEQYF.

The sample holds a few counts of this clonotype. This may be a read error: a much more frequent sequence differs by one nucleotide. The J gene is TRBJ1-4, the V gene TRBV2; D is undetermined. Germline values: CDR1 SNHLY, CDR2 FYNNEI. The ends were cut back, 5 bases at V and 4 bases at J, with 14 bases in the middle. The CDR3 consists of 15 residues. The CDR3: CASSPPTLHNEKLFF. In DNA form, the CDR3 reads TGTGCCAGCAGTCCACCGACACTCCATAATGAAAAACTGTTTTTT.

The genes are TRBV10-1 and TRBJ2-2; 8 bases map to TRBD1. CDR1 WNHNN and CDR2 SYGVQD come from the germline V gene (reference sequence). The junction had 7 bases not matched to a gene; V was cut back by 5 bases and J by 5 bases. The CDR3 is 15 residues long. The CDR3 sequence is CASSPRGQGTGELFF. For the CDR3, the DNA is TGCGCCAGCAGTCCCAGGGGGCAGGGGACCGGGGAGCTGTTTTTT.

The rearrangement joins TRBV29-1 to TRBJ2-7; TRBD1 agrees at 11 bases. The CDR3 loop spans 14 amino acids. From germline, CDR1 is SQVTM and CDR2 ANQGSEA. V shed 5 bases, J shed 6 bases, and the junction held 9 bases outside the gene matches. CDR3 DNA sequence: TGCAGCGTTTCCCCTGGACAGGGGGCTGGCGAGCAGTACTTC. Encoded protein: CSVSPGQGAGEQYF.

This chain uses TRBV14 with TRBJ2-3; D not resolved. Trimming left V 4 bases short and J 6 bases short, with 11 bases between. The CDR3 contains 13 residues. Germline V gives CDR1 SGHDN, CDR2 FVKESK. The CDR3: CASSLQLQDTQYF. The DNA of the CDR3 is TGTGCCAGCAGCCTACAACTCCAGGATACGCAGTATTTT. Complete variable domain (other parts from reference TRBV14 and TRBJ2-3): EAGVTQFPSHSVIEKGQTVTLRCDPISGHDNLYWYRRVMGKEIKFLLHFVKESKQDESGMPNNRFLAERTGGTYSTLKVQPAELEDSGVYFCASSLQLQDTQYFGPGTRLTVL.

This clonotype appeared a few times. The chain recombines TRBV20-1 with TRBJ1-1, with a possible D match to TRBD1 (6 bases). This CDR3 has 13 amino acids. The V end lost 1 base, the J end lost 5 bases, and 11 bases lay between the germline ends. The germline CDR1 and CDR2 sequences are DFQATT and SNEGSKA (reference sequence). CDR3 sequence reads: CSARGGAGTEAFF. The DNA of the CDR3 is TGCAGTGCTAGAGGGGGGGCGGGGACTGAAGCTTTCTTT.

This sequence joins TRBV5-1 and TRBJ2-7, with a weak D call TRBD2 (6 bases). Trimming removed 1 base from V and 0 bases from J, with 11 bases in between. This CDR3 has 15 amino acids. The germline gives CDR1 SGHRS, CDR2 YFSETQ. The CDR3 loop reads CASSLTRGSSYEQYF. CDR3 DNA: TGCGCCAGCAGCTTGACGCGGGGCTCCTCCTACGAGCAGTACTTC.

This clonotype was recorded a few times. V is TRBV7-9 and J is TRBJ2-7; 7 bases are a match to TRBD1. Germline V gene data show CDR1 as SEHNR and CDR2 as FQNEAQ (reference sequence). The CDR3 runs 13 residues. Trimming at V came to 4 bases and at J to 1 base, leaving 1 base not matched to a gene. Here the CDR3 reads CASSSQGSYEQYF. CDR3 nucleotides: TGTGCCAGCAGCTCACAGGGGTCCTACGAGCAGTACTTC.

The chain links TRBV20-1 to TRBJ1-5; tentatively, D is TRBD1 (5 bases). V lost 6 bases and J lost 7, with 13 bases in between. CDR3 size: 12 residues. Germline CDR1 reads DFQATT; CDR2 reads SNEGSKA (reference sequence). CDR3: CSASGGRQPQHF. As DNA, the CDR3 is TGCAGTGCCAGCGGGGGGAGGCAGCCCCAGCATTTT.

The chain recombines TRBV3-1 with TRBJ2-6; D is unresolved. This CDR3 has 16 amino acids. Germline CDR1 reads LGHDT; CDR2 reads YNNKEL (reference sequence). V was cut by 0 bases and J by 0 bases, with 6 bases left in between. DNA of the CDR3: TGTGCCAGCAGCCAAGATATAAGCTCTGGGGCCAACGTCCTGACTTTC. Protein product: CASSQDISSGANVLTF.

This clonotype appeared once. The V gene is TRBV11-2, the J gene TRBJ2-7, with 12 bases identical to TRBD2. V trimming: 5 bases; J trimming: 2 bases; junction bases outside the gene matches: 7. Per germline, CDR1 SGHAT and CDR2 FQNNGV. The CDR3 spans 16 residues. The CDR3 sequence is CASSGSLAGGTYEQYF. CDR3 nucleotides: TGTGCCAGCAGCGGAAGCCTAGCGGGAGGGACCTACGAGCAGTACTTC. The whole variable domain, remainder taken from reference TRBV11-2 and TRBJ2-7, is EAGVAQSPRYKIIEKRQSVAFWCNPISGHATLYWYQQILGQGPKLLIQFQNNGVVDDSQLPKDRFSAERLKGVDSTLKIQPAKLEDSAVYLCASSGSLAGGTYEQYFGPGTRLTVT.

This clonotype is a singleton in its sample. Lacking the conserved final phenylalanine or tryptophan, this CDR3 likely reflects a read error. This chain connects TRBV7-3 to TRBJ2-2; possibly TRBD1 or TRBD2 for D (5 bases each). V shed 8 bases and J shed 5 bases, with 15 bases lying between them. Germline CDR1 SGHTA, CDR2 FQGTGA. The CDR3 runs to 14 residues. The CDR3 sequence is CASRPGKGTGELFS. CDR3 bases: TGTGCCAGCCGTCCCGGGAAGGGGACCGGGGAGCTGTTTTCT.

The gene calls are TRBV15 and TRBJ2-5; tentatively, D is TRBD2 (6 bases). The CDR3 runs to 14 residues. Germline V gives CDR1 LNHNV, CDR2 YYDKDF (reference sequence). V lost 5 bases to trimming and J lost 9 bases, with 19 bases between them. The chain's CDR3 is CATSYSGTHRPQYF. The DNA for the CDR3 is TGTGCCACCAGCTACTCCGGGACTCACCGGCCCCAGTACTTC.

The chain links TRBV2 to TRBJ2-7; 11 bases match TRBD1. This CDR3 region has 12 residues. Trimming at V came to 6 bases and at J to 6 bases, leaving 1 base not matched to a gene. Germline lookup yields CDR1 SNHLY and CDR2 FYNNEI. The CDR3 region has the DNA TGTGCCAGCAGCGGGACAGGGGGCGAGCAGTACTTC. It yields the protein CASSGTGGEQYF.

The chain recombines TRBV4-1 with TRBJ1-2; no clear D. The V gene's germline CDR1 is MGHRA and CDR2 YSYEKL. The CDR3 sequence is 15 residues long. V lost 2 bases and J 0 bases, leaving 10 bases between the germline ends. CDR3 in DNA: TGCGCCAGCAGCCAATCTGAACTTACTAACTATGGCTACACCTTC. Amino acids: CASSQSELTNYGYTF.

This clonotype was counted once. The chain employs TRBV2 and TRBJ2-7; TRBD2 agrees at 10 bases. J was trimmed by 7 bases and V by 6 bases; bases with no gene match: 12. The V gene's germline CDR1 is SNHLY and CDR2 FYNNEI. The CDR3 loop spans 15 amino acids. The CDR3 reads CASSSLAGPYSEQYF. As DNA, the CDR3 is TGTGCCAGCAGCTCACTAGCGGGACCCTATTCGGAGCAGTACTTC.

Only a few counts were recorded for this clonotype. The chain links TRBV14 to TRBJ2-2; 10 bases are a match to TRBD1. Germline CDR1 SGHDN, CDR2 FVKESK. V lost 3 bases to trimming and J lost 5 bases; unmatched junction nucleotides: 0. This CDR3 spans 14 amino acids. The CDR3 DNA follows: TGTGCCAGCAGCCAGGGACAGGGGACCGGGGAGCTGTTTTTT. Translating gives CASSQGQGTGELFF.

A few counts support this clonotype. The chain recombines TRBV9 with TRBJ1-4; D possibly corresponds to TRBD1 (5 bases). Germline values: CDR1 SGDLS, CDR2 YYNGEE. Trimming pared 5 bases from V and 5 bases from J, leaving 16 bases between. This CDR3 has 15 residues. The CDR3 bases are TGTGCCAGCAGTCGTCCTGGACATCCCAATGAAAAACTGTTTTTT. Translated: CASSRPGHPNEKLFF.

The gene calls are TRBV5-1 and TRBJ1-6; weak D call: TRBD1 (6 bases). The germline gives CDR1 SGHRS, CDR2 YFSETQ. V was clipped by 7 bases and J by 8 bases, with 22 bases between them. This CDR3 has 16 residues. The CDR3 here is CASGQYPQGGDSPLHF. The DNA for the CDR3 is TGCGCCAGCGGCCAATACCCACAGGGAGGGGATTCACCCCTCCACTTT.

This clonotype has only one observation. A junction end diverges from the germline sequence, so it may reflect a read error. The chain employs TRBV5-1 and TRBJ1-6, with 7 bases lining up with TRBD1. The CDR3 is 13 residues long. Germline V gene data show CDR1 as SGHRS and CDR2 as YFSETQ. CDR3 sequence reads: CASSPDRVSPPHF. The CDR3 nucleotides read TGCGCCAGCAGCCCCGACAGGGTCTCACCCCCCCACTTT.

This clonotype was observed a handful of times. V usage is TRBV12-5 and J usage is TRBJ2-7, with TRBD2 as a possible D gene (6 bases). Trimming left V 4 bases short and J 6 bases short, with 13 bases between. Per germline, CDR1 LGHNT and CDR2 FRNRAP. CDR3 length: 13 residues. The CDR3: CASGSLALGEQYF. DNA of the CDR3: TGTGCTAGTGGTTCGCTAGCGTTAGGCGAGCAGTACTTC. Combining the CDR3 with reference TRBV12-5 and TRBJ2-7 gives the whole variable domain DARVTQTPRHKVTEMGQEVTMRCQPILGHNTVFWYRQTMMQGLELLAYFRNRAPLDDSGMPKDRFSAEMPDATLATLKIQPSEPRDSAVYFCASGSLALGEQYFGPGTRLTVT.

This chain connects TRBV14 to TRBJ1-2; tentatively, D is TRBD1 (5 bases). V shed 0 bases and J shed 4 bases, with 12 bases lying between them. Per germline, CDR1 SGHDN and CDR2 FVKESK. This CDR3 contains 15 residues. The CDR3 loop reads CASSQDSQRGYGYTF. Here the CDR3 DNA reads TGTGCCAGCAGCCAAGATTCCCAAAGGGGCTATGGCTACACCTTC. Supplemented by reference TRBV14 and TRBJ1-2, the full variable domain reads EAGVTQFPSHSVIEKGQTVTLRCDPISGHDNLYWYRRVMGKEIKFLLHFVKESKQDESGMPNNRFLAERTGGTYSTLKVQPAELEDSGVYFCASSQDSQRGYGYTFGSGTRLTVV.

The CDR3 nucleotides are TGTGCCAGCAGCTTAGGGTCAGTAGATGAGCAGTTCTTC. Its protein is CASSLGSVDEQFF. This rearrangement joins TRBV7-8 to TRBJ2-1, with D hard to call. V lost 1 base, J lost 8 bases, and 9 bases lay in between. The germline CDR1 and CDR2 sequences are SGHVS and FQNEAQ. The length of the CDR3 is 13 residues.

The chain uses TRBV6-5 and TRBJ1-2; D gene uncertain. Trimming stripped 1 base from V and 5 bases from J, with 14 bases between. The CDR3 covers 15 residues. CDR1 is MNHEY, CDR2 SVGAGI, per germline. The chain's CDR3 is CASSYFDGRNYGYTF. CDR3 coding DNA: TGTGCCAGCAGTTACTTCGACGGCCGAAATTATGGCTACACCTTC.

CDR3 coding DNA: TGTGCCATCAGTGACCGACGGGGACAAGAGACCCAGTACTTC. Translated: CAISDRRGQETQYF. This rearrangement joins TRBV10-3 to TRBJ2-5; tentative D call: TRBD2 (5 bases). CDR3 length: 14 amino acids. The V gene lost 3 bases and the J gene lost 2 bases, with 10 bases spanning the gap. Germline CDR1 and CDR2: ENHRY and SYGVKD.

The chain has TRBV20-1 and TRBJ2-7; TRBD2 matches at 8 bases. CDR1 and CDR2 from the germline V gene are DFQATT and SNEGSKA (reference sequence). Trimming removed 8 bases from V and 0 bases from J; junction bases left unmatched: 6. The CDR3 has 13 residues. As DNA, the CDR3 is TGCAGTTCGTCGGGAGGGAGCTCCTACGAGCAGTACTTC. Translated: CSSSGGSSYEQYF.

This chain links TRBV6-1 with TRBJ1-1; D not resolved. CDR1 is MNHNS and CDR2 is SASEGT in the germline V gene. Trimming pared 6 bases from V and 1 base from J, leaving 6 bases between. The CDR3 covers 12 residues. CDR3 sequence (DNA): TGTGCCAGCAGAGAACGGAACACTGAAGCTTTCTTT. Translation gives CASRERNTEAFF.

The table lists this clonotype with a few counts. J is TRBJ1-6 and V is TRBV28; the D gene is possibly TRBD1 (5 bases). The germline gives CDR1 MDHEN, CDR2 SYDVKM. V gave up 7 bases and J gave up 9 bases, with 16 bases separating them. The CDR3 has 14 residues. This CDR3 is CASTAPGSFSPLHF. As DNA, the CDR3 is TGTGCCAGCACCGCTCCAGGGTCGTTTTCACCCCTCCACTTT.

This clonotype showed up many times. The chain couples TRBV7-9 to TRBJ1-6; D possibly corresponds to TRBD1 (6 bases). The CDR3 runs to 15 residues. Per germline, CDR1 SEHNR and CDR2 FQNEAQ (reference sequence). Trimming removed 2 bases from V and 7 bases from J, with 12 bases in between. CDR3 sequence: CASSLSDRANSPLHF. CDR3 sequence (DNA): TGTGCCAGCAGCTTATCGGACAGAGCCAATTCACCCCTCCACTTT.

This clonotype was counted only a few times. J is TRBJ2-2 and V is TRBV15; no clear D. Trimming took 3 bases from V and 3 from J, leaving 8 bases between them. The CDR3 runs to 14 residues. Per the germline V gene, CDR1 is LNHNV and CDR2 is YYDKDF (reference sequence). CDR3 loop: CATSSRRDTGELFF. The CDR3 DNA reads as TGTGCCACCAGCAGTCGCAGAGACACCGGGGAGCTGTTTTTT.